The present T cell receptor beta chain was sequenced within a study of Ad26.COV2.S vaccination and SARS-CoV-2 variants. Produced via immunoSEQ multiplex PCR; TCRdb's table is partial and in-frame only. The sample has over 110,000 clones, 80% to 90% seen once. This clone was picked up a small number of times. Antigen specificity is unknown. Study conclusions and caveats: Breadth and depth estimates from TCRs may understate total T cell responses. Higher spike-specific TCR breadth was found in vaccine recipients than in placebo recipients. Vaccine and placebo recipients had comparable breadth of non-spike TCRs.

This receptor was obtained from a human donor who had recovered from COVID-19. This specimen consisted of peripheral blood, obtained after recovery from COVID-19.

For the CDR3, the DNA is TGTGCCAGCAGCTTATCCCCGGGACGTAATAACTATGGCTACACCTTC. Translating gives CASSLSPGRNNYGYTF. The V gene is TRBV7-9, the J gene TRBJ1-2, with D maybe TRBD1 (5 bases). V gave up 2 bases and J gave up 1 base, with 14 bases separating them. The CDR3 runs to 16 residues. Germline loops: CDR1 SEHNR, CDR2 FQNEAQ (reference sequence).